This T cell receptor (beta chain) was retrieved from a study of T-cell reconstitution after alpha-beta-depleted transplantation in children. The CDR3 length is 15 residues. Trimming cost V 4 bases and J 1 base; bases outside gene matches: 7. Germline values: CDR1 LGHNA, CDR2 YSLEER. A TCRbeta library incorporating unique molecular identifiers was prepared. TCRdb reanalysed the PCR reads using MiXCR and keeps one entry per CDR3 protein. Of 300,000 to 400,000 distinct CDR3 sequences listed, about an eighth are singletons. This clonotype has just a few counts. The gene calls are TRBV4-3 and TRBJ2-7; 7 bases are a match to TRBD1. The clonotype comes from a human donor who donated a stem cell graft to a child with Fanconi anemia. The sample was PBMCs, taken from the stem cell graft. The CDR3 is CASSRDSARSYEQYF. CDR3 nucleotides: TGCGCCAGCAGCCGGGACAGTGCTCGGTCCTACGAGCAGTACTTC.